These T cell receptor beta chains were read from a single sample in a study of cytomegalovirus exposure and HLA in healthy donors. Clones were read by immunoSEQ multiplex PCR, and TCRdb kept only the in-frame ones, dropping some. This sample has about 56,000 clones; just over 90% occur once, and the top ten carry 0.9% to 1.4%. The specimen sequenced was PBMCs. The receptors were gathered from a man younger than 35 in good health and CMV-seronegative. The CDR3 runs from the conserved cysteine through the conserved F or W. D genes are given only for firm matches. Size tells how often a clone was seen (once, few, many) or the class of an expanded clone, and some rows leave it out.

TRBJ2-1,NA,TRBV27,TRBD2,CASSFLAGKYNEQFF,TGTGCCAGCAGTTTCCTAGCGGGGAAATACAATGAGCAGTTCTTC
TRBJ2-1,once,TRBV28,NA,CASSLPRGSSEQFF,TGTGCCAGCAGTTTGCCCCGGGGTAGCTCTGAGCAGTTCTTC
TRBJ1-2,NA,TRBV15,NA,CATSRDQGPDNGYTF,TGTGCCACCAGCAGAGATCAGGGTCCGGATAATGGCTACACCTTC
TRBJ2-7,once,TRBV4-1,TRBD2,CASSHVLAGVFLGEQYF,TGCGCCAGCAGCCACGTACTAGCGGGAGTGTTCCTAGGAGAGCAGTACTTC
TRBJ2-3,once,TRBV25-1,NA,CASKDPRGTDTQYF,TGTGCCAGCAAGGACCCCAGGGGCACAGATACGCAGTATTTT
TRBJ2-7,NA,TRBV12-5,TRBD2,CASGLVSGSIDEQYF,TGTGCTAGTGGTTTGGTTAGCGGGAGTATTGACGAGCAGTACTTC
TRBJ1-1,NA,TRBV15,NA,CATSRADRYPGTEAFF,TGTGCCACCAGCAGAGCCGACCGGTACCCAGGCACTGAAGCTTTCTTT
TRBJ2-7,NA,TRBV2,TRBD2,CATRLAGLYEQYF,TGTGCCACCAGACTAGCGGGACTCTACGAGCAGTACTTC
TRBJ2-7,NA,TRBV5-4,TRBD2,CASSGGLAGASYEQYF,TGTGCCAGCAGCGGCGGACTAGCGGGAGCCTCCTACGAGCAGTACTTC
TRBJ2-6,NA,TRBV5-4,NA,CASSFGLRSSGANVLTF,TGTGCCAGCAGCTTCGGGTTGAGGTCCTCTGGGGCCAACGTCCTGACTTTC
TRBJ2-1,NA,TRBV7-9,NA,CASSSGDSYNEQFF,TGTGCCAGCAGCTCCGGGGACTCCTACAATGAGCAGTTCTTC
TRBJ1-1,NA,TRBV7-2,NA,CASSFGMNTEAFF,TGTGCCAGCAGCTTCGGGATGAACACTGAAGCTTTCTTT
TRBJ2-7,NA,TRBV28,NA,CASKGAELVYEQYF,TGTGCCAGCAAAGGTGCGGAGCTAGTCTACGAGCAGTACTTC
TRBJ2-1,NA,TRBV21-1,NA,CASSRTGPRWNEQFF,TGTGCCAGCAGCAGGACAGGCCCGAGGTGGAATGAGCAGTTCTTC
TRBJ1-3,NA,TRBV19,NA,CASERTPRGNTIYF,TGTGCCAGCGAACGGACTCCGAGGGGAAACACCATATATTTT
TRBJ1-1,NA,TRBV15,NA,CATRGTGPAFF,TGTGCCACCAGAGGAACAGGGCCAGCTTTCTTT